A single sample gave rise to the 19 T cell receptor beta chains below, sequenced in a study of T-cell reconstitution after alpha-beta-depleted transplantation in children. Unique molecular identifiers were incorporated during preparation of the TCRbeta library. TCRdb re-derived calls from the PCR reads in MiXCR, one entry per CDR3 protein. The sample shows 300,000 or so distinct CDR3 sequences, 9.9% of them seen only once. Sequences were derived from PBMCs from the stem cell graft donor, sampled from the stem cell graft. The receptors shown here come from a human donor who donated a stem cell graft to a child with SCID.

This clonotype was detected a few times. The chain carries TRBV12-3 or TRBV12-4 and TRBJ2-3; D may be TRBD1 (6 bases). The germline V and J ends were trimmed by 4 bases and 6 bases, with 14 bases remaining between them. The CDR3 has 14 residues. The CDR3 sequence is CASSSNREGDTQYF. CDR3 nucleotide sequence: TGTGCCAGCAGTTCGAACAGGGAAGGGGATACGCAGTATTTT.

CDR3 bases: TGTGCCAGCAGCTCCGTAGGGCTCCGCCCCCAAGAGACCCAGTACTTC. Translating gives CASSSVGLRPQETQYF. This chain uses TRBV7-2 with TRBJ2-5; D ambiguous. V dropped 4 bases and J dropped 1 base, with 16 bases sitting between them. The CDR3 is 16 residues long. CDR1 and CDR2 (germline): SGHTA, FQGNSA.

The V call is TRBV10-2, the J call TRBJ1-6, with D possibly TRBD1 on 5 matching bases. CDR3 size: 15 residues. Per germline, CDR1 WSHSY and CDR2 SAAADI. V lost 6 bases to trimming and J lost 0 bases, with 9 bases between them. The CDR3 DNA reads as TGCGCCAGCAGGCCCAGGGACTCCTATAATTCACCCCTCCACTTT. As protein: CASRPRDSYNSPLHF.

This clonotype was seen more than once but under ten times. The CDR3 DNA follows: TGCGCCAGCAGCCATAACAATGAGCAGTTCTTC. Amino acid sequence: CASSHNNEQFF. The chain recombines TRBV4-1 with TRBJ2-1, with D hard to call. Per the germline V gene, CDR1 is MGHRA and CDR2 is YSYEKL. The CDR3 runs to 11 residues. V was clipped by 3 bases and J by 5 bases, with 2 bases between them.

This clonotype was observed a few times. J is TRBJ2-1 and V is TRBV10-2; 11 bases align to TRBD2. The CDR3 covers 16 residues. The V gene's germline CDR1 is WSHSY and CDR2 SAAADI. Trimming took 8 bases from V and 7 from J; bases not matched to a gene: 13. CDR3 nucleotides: TGCGCCAGCCGTATGCCACTAGCGGGGGCTCATAATGAGCAGTTCTTC. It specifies CASRMPLAGAHNEQFF.

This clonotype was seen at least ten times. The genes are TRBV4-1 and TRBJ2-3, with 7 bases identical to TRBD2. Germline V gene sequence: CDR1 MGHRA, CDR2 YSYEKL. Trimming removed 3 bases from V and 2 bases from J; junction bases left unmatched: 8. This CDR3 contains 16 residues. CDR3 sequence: CASSQAGLYFTDTQYF. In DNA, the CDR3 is TGCGCCAGCAGCCAGGCGGGACTATACTTCACAGATACGCAGTATTTT.

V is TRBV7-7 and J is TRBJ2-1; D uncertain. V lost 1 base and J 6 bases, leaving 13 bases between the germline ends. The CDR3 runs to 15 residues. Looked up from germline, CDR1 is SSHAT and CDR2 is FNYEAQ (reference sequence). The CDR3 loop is CASSLDVSQGNEQFF. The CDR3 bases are TGTGCCAGCAGCTTAGATGTTTCGCAAGGCAATGAGCAGTTCTTC.

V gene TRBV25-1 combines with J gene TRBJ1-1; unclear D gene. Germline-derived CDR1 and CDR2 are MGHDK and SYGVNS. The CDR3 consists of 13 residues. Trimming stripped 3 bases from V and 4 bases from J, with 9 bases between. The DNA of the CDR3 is TGTGCCAGCAGTGATGTGACGGGCACTGAAGCTTTCTTT. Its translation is CASSDVTGTEAFF.

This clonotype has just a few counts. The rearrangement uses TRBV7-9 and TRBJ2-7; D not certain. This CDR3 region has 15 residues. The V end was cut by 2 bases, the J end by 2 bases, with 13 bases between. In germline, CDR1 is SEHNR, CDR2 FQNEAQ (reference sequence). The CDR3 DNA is TGTGCCAGCAGCTTAAGTTTCGGTTTCACCTACGAGCAGTACTTC. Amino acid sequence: CASSLSFGFTYEQYF.

CDR3 DNA: TGCGCCAGCAAAATAGCGGTTCTTAGCACAGATACGCAGTATTTT. Residues: CASKIAVLSTDTQYF. The V gene is TRBV5-1, the J gene TRBJ2-3, with D tentatively TRBD2 (6 bases). This CDR3 has 15 residues. In germline, CDR1 is SGHRS, CDR2 YFSETQ. V was cut by 6 bases and J by 0 bases, with 14 bases left in between.

The CDR3 sequence: CASSVTGGRNTEAFF. The CDR3 nucleotides are TGTGCCAGCAGCGTGACAGGGGGCAGGAACACTGAAGCTTTCTTT. The rearrangement joins TRBV6-1 to TRBJ1-1; TRBD1 matches 10 bases. V was clipped by 6 bases and J by 1 base; unmatched bases: 5. In germline, CDR1 is MNHNS, CDR2 SASEGT. The CDR3 consists of 15 residues.

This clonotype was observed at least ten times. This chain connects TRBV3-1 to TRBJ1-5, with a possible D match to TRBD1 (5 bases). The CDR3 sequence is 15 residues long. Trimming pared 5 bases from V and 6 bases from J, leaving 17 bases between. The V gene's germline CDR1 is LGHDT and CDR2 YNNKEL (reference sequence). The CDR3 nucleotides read TGTGCCAGCAGCTCGACCTATCAGGGAGGTCAGCCCCAGCATTTT. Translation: CASSSTYQGGQPQHF.

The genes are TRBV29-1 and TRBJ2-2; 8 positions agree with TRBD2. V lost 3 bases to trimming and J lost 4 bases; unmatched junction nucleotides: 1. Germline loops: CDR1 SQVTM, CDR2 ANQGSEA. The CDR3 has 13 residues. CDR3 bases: TGCAGCGTTGATCGGGGGGGCACCGGGGAGCTGTTTTTT. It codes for CSVDRGGTGELFF.

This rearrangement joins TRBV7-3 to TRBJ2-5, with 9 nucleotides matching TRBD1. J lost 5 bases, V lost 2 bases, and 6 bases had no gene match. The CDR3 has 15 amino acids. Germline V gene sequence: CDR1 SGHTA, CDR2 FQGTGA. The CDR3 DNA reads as TGTGCCAGCAGCTTATGGGGACAGGGTACGGAGACCCAGTACTTC. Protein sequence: CASSLWGQGTETQYF.

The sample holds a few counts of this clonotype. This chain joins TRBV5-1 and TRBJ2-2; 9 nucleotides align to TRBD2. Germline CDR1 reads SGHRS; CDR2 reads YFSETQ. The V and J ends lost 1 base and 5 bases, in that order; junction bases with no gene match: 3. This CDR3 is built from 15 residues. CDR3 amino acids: CASSLSGGRTGELFF. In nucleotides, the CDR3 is TGCGCCAGCAGCTTGAGCGGGGGGCGGACCGGGGAGCTGTTTTTT.

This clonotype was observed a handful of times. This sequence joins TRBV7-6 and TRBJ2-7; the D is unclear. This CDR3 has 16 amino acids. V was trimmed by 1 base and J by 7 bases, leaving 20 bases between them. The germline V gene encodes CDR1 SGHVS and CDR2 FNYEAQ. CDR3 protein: CASSLGVLGMPTEQYF. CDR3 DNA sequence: TGTGCCAGCAGCTTAGGGGTTTTGGGGATGCCTACGGAGCAGTACTTC. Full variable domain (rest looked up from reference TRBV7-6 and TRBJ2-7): GAGVSQSPRYKVTKRGQDVALRCDPISGHVSLYWYRQALGQGPEFLTYFNYEAQQDKSGLPNDRFSAERPEGSISTLTIQRTEQRDSAMYRCASSLGVLGMPTEQYFGPGTRLTVT.

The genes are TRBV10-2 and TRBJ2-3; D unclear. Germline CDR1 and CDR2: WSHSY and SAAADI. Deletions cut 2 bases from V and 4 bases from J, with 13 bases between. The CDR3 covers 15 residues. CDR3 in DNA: TGCGCCAGCAGTGAGCTTGCGATCGGGCCAGATACGCAGTATTTT. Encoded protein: CASSELAIGPDTQYF.

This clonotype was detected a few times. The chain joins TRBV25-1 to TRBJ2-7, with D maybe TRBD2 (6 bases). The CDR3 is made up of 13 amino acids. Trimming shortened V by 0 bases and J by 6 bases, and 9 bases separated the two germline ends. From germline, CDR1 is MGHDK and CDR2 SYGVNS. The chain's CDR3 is CASSEYRGLEQYF. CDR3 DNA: TGTGCCAGCAGTGAATATCGGGGACTCGAGCAGTACTTC.

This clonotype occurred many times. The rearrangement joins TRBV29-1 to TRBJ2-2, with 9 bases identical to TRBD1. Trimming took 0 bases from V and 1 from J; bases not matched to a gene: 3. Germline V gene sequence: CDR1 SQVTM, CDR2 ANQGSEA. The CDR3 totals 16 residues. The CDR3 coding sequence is TGCAGCGTTGAAGACGGGGGACAGGGGAACACCGGGGAGCTGTTTTTT. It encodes CSVEDGGQGNTGELFF.